One and the same sample provided the 20 T cell receptor beta chains below, sequenced in a study of blood T cell repertoires in COVID-19. Libraries were prepared by immunoSEQ multiplex PCR; TCRdb keeps only in-frame clonotypes and omits some of them. The sample contains just under 350,000 clones, about nine tenths of which appear only once. Sample: peripheral blood. These receptors all come from a woman aged 70 to 79 with COVID-19, enrolled during active disease.

This chain joins TRBV19 and TRBJ1-5; perhaps TRBD1 as D (6 bases). V lost 1 base, J lost 8 bases, and 12 bases lay in between. Germline V gives CDR1 LNHDA, CDR2 SQIVND (reference sequence). The CDR3 covers 14 residues. In DNA, the CDR3 is TGTGCCAGTAGTATAGTGGGGCAGGGGAAGCCCCAGCATTTT. It translates to CASSIVGQGKPQHF.

This clone was counted a single time. The CDR3 sequence is CASSPAPGLGAGELFF. DNA for the CDR3: TGTGCCAGCAGCCCCGCCCCGGGACTAGGCGCCGGGGAGCTGTTTTTT. The chain uses TRBV7-2 and TRBJ2-2; 8 nucleotides align to TRBD2. This CDR3 spans 16 amino acids. From germline, CDR1 is SGHTA and CDR2 FQGNSA. With 5 bases clipped from V and 6 bases from J, the junction kept 11 bases outside the gene matches.

The chain combines TRBV10-3 with TRBJ1-2, with D perhaps matching TRBD1 (6 bases). The length of the CDR3 is 15 residues. Germline loops: CDR1 ENHRY, CDR2 SYGVKD. The ends were cut back, 4 bases at V and 8 bases at J, with 20 bases in the middle. The DNA of the CDR3 is TGTGCCATCAGTGCCCGGGACAAACAACTGGAAGGCTACACCTTC. It codes for CAISARDKQLEGYTF.

V gene TRBV5-1 combines with J gene TRBJ2-3, with a tentative D call TRBD2 (6 bases). Trimming cost V 3 bases and J 2 bases, with 13 bases left between them. The CDR3 covers 15 residues. From germline, CDR1 is SGHRS and CDR2 YFSETQ. Here the CDR3 reads CASSSQTSSTDTQYF. The CDR3 DNA is TGCGCCAGCAGCTCACAGACTAGTTCCACAGATACGCAGTATTTT.

The chain is built from TRBV5-1 and TRBJ2-7; D may be TRBD2 (6 bases). Trimming removed 0 bases from V and 7 bases from J, with 20 bases in between. CDR1 is SGHRS, CDR2 YFSETQ, per germline. The CDR3 spans 16 residues. CDR3 amino acids: CASSLDPGTPSGEQYF. Here the CDR3 DNA reads TGCGCCAGCAGCTTGGACCCCGGGACTCCCTCGGGGGAGCAGTACTTC.

The chain uses TRBV7-9 and TRBJ1-2; D perhaps matches TRBD1 (5 bases). The CDR3 totals 15 residues. The V gene's germline CDR1 is SEHNR and CDR2 FQNEAQ (reference sequence). V was clipped by 1 base and J by 8 bases, with 17 bases between them. CDR3 bases: TGTGCCAGCAGCTTAGTAGGCCCAGGGAGGGACGGCTACACCTTC. The encoded protein is CASSLVGPGRDGYTF.

The CDR3 region is CASSFSGQGYYGYTF. CDR3 DNA sequence: TGTGCCAGCAGCTTCTCGGGACAGGGATACTATGGCTACACCTTC. The chain combines TRBV9 with TRBJ1-2, with 9 bases lining up with TRBD1. The germline V gene has CDR1 SGDLS and CDR2 YYNGEE. The CDR3 extends over 15 amino acids. J lost 3 bases, V lost 4 bases, and 7 bases had no gene match. The full variable domain, rest sourced from reference TRBV9 and TRBJ1-2, is DSGVTQTPKHLITATGQRVTLRCSPRSGDLSVYWYQQSLDQGLQFLIQYYNGEERAKGNILERFSAQQFPDLHSELNLSSLELGDSALYFCASSFSGQGYYGYTFGSGTRLTVV.

The rearrangement links TRBV2 to TRBJ1-2; no clear D gene. Germline V gene lookup returns CDR1 SNHLY and CDR2 FYNNEI. Deletions cut 10 bases from V and 5 bases from J, with 14 bases between. This CDR3 contains 12 residues. CDR3: CANRPGIYGYTF. The CDR3, as DNA: TGTGCCAACCGGCCGGGTATATATGGCTACACCTTC.

The CDR3: CASRALDRGVEQYF. The CDR3 DNA sequence: TGTGCCAGCAGGGCCCTGGACAGGGGTGTCGAGCAGTACTTC. The chain has TRBV2 and TRBJ2-7; 9 bases fit TRBD1. The trim removed 6 bases at V and 6 bases at J, leaving 9 bases unmatched. Germline CDR1 reads SNHLY; CDR2 reads FYNNEI. This CDR3 is 14 amino acids long.

This sequence joins TRBV30 and TRBJ1-3; D is perhaps TRBD1 (6 bases). In germline, CDR1 is GTSNPN, CDR2 SVGIG (reference sequence). V was trimmed by 5 bases and J by 1 base, leaving 12 bases between them. This CDR3 comprises 14 residues. The CDR3 DNA sequence: TGTGCCTGGGTTACAGGGTCGTCTGGAAACACCATATATTTT. Residues: CAWVTGSSGNTIYF.

V and J are TRBV12-5 and TRBJ2-2; 13 bases match TRBD2. The V gene end was trimmed by 1 base and the J gene end by 8 bases; junction bases not matched to a gene: 7. The CDR3 length is 17 residues. Germline values: CDR1 LGHNT, CDR2 FRNRAP. The CDR3 is CASGLGTSGGRGGELFF. The CDR3 coding sequence is TGTGCTAGTGGTTTGGGGACTAGCGGGGGAAGAGGAGGGGAGCTGTTTTTT.

The chain recombines TRBV4-1 with TRBJ1-1; the match to TRBD1 covers 10 bases. The CDR3 spans 14 residues. Unmatched junction bases numbered 9, after V lost 4 bases and J lost 10 bases. From germline, CDR1 is MGHRA and CDR2 YSYEKL. Here the CDR3 DNA reads TGCGCCAGCAGCCCTAGACAGGGGGCAAGGTTAGCTTTCTTT. This codes for CASSPRQGARLAFF.

The chain joins TRBV7-9 to TRBJ2-3; 13 nucleotides align to TRBD2. V dropped 2 bases and J dropped 10; count of bases not matched to a gene: 3. This CDR3 is 14 amino acids long. The germline V gene encodes CDR1 SEHNR and CDR2 FQNEAQ (reference sequence). CDR3 bases: TGTGCCAGCAGCTTAACAGGACTAGCGGGAGCGCAGTATTTT. It specifies CASSLTGLAGAQYF.

The chain recombines TRBV6-6 with TRBJ1-4; 7 bases map to TRBD1. Germline assignment: CDR1 MNHNY and CDR2 SVGAGI (reference sequence). V trimming: 6 bases; J trimming: 5 bases; junction bases outside the gene matches: 6. The CDR3 is 14 amino acids. The CDR3 loop is CASRVTGVNEKLFF. The DNA of the CDR3 is TGTGCCAGCAGGGTCACAGGGGTAAATGAAAAACTGTTTTTT.

The rearrangement joins TRBV4-1 to TRBJ1-6; unclear D gene. Trimming removed 5 bases from V and 0 bases from J, with 17 bases in between. Germline values: CDR1 MGHRA, CDR2 YSYEKL. There are 18 residues in the CDR3. The DNA for the CDR3 is TGCGCCAGCAGCTCAAGGAGGGCATTGGGCTCCTATAATTCACCCCTCCACTTT. It is translated as CASSSRRALGSYNSPLHF.

The chain has TRBV11-2 and TRBJ1-1; 7 nucleotides agree with TRBD1. In germline, CDR1 is SGHAT, CDR2 FQNNGV. The CDR3 spans 16 residues. Losses at the gene ends were 2 bases for V and 1 base for J; bases not matched to a gene: 7. CDR3: CASSLIDRERNTEAFF. DNA of the CDR3: TGTGCCAGCAGCTTAATTGACAGGGAGAGGAACACTGAAGCTTTCTTT. The variable domain in full, with the rest retrieved from reference TRBV11-2 and TRBJ1-1, is EAGVAQSPRYKIIEKRQSVAFWCNPISGHATLYWYQQILGQGPKLLIQFQNNGVVDDSQLPKDRFSAERLKGVDSTLKIQPAKLEDSAVYLCASSLIDRERNTEAFFGQGTRLTVV.

The rearrangement links TRBV9 to TRBJ1-2; D uncertain. CDR3 length: 13 amino acids. The V and J ends lost 4 bases and 7 bases respectively, with 14 bases between them. Germline values: CDR1 SGDLS, CDR2 YYNGEE. In DNA, the CDR3 is TGTGCCAGCAGCCCCTCCTCGCCCGGTGGCTACACCTTC. Encoded protein: CASSPSSPGGYTF.

The V gene is TRBV12-3 or TRBV12-4, the J gene TRBJ1-1; TRBD1 aligns across 9 bases. The junction had 5 bases not matched to a gene; V was cut back by 2 bases and J by 10 bases. The CDR3 has 13 amino acids. CDR3: CASSLWTGDGAFF. CDR3 sequence (DNA): TGTGCCAGCAGTTTATGGACAGGGGATGGAGCTTTCTTT.

The chain combines TRBV6-5 with TRBJ1-4; D is ambiguous. V gave up 5 bases and J gave up 8 bases, with 12 bases separating them. The CDR3 spans 13 residues. Germline V gene lookup returns CDR1 MNHEY and CDR2 SVGAGI. The CDR3 reads CASSRNRVEKLFF. DNA of the CDR3: TGTGCCAGCAGTAGGAACCGGGTAGAAAAACTGTTTTTT.

This chain uses TRBV7-2 with TRBJ2-1; 10 nucleotides agree with TRBD2. The CDR3 is made up of 15 amino acids. With 1 base clipped from V and 6 bases from J, the junction kept 3 bases outside the gene matches. Germline lookup yields CDR1 SGHTA and CDR2 FQGNSA. The CDR3 bases are TGTGCCAGCAGCTTAGTTAGCGGGGGGAGCAATGAGCAGTTCTTC. Protein: CASSLVSGGSNEQFF.